This T cell receptor (beta chain) was recovered during a study of shared clonotypes between healthy human individuals. Negatively enriched CD4+ T cells were divided by CD45RA into naive and memory. Clones were read by immunoSEQ multiplex PCR, and TCRdb kept only the in-frame ones, dropping some. The sample has 2 million to 3 million clones; around 94% are singletons. The CDR3 contains 14 residues. With 1 base removed from V and 4 bases from J, the gap between germline ends came to 9 bases. Germline-derived CDR1 and CDR2 are SGHAT and FQNNGV. Sequencing input: naive CD4+ T cells sorted from blood. Subset described: CD45RA+ positively selected. The genes are TRBV11-2 and TRBJ2-3, with D perhaps being TRBD1 or TRBD2 (6 bases each). The receptor's source is a man aged 18 to 30 in good health. This chain's CDR3 is CASSLGGAADTQYF. In DNA form, the CDR3 reads TGTGCCAGCAGCTTAGGGGGGGCGGCAGATACGCAGTATTTT.